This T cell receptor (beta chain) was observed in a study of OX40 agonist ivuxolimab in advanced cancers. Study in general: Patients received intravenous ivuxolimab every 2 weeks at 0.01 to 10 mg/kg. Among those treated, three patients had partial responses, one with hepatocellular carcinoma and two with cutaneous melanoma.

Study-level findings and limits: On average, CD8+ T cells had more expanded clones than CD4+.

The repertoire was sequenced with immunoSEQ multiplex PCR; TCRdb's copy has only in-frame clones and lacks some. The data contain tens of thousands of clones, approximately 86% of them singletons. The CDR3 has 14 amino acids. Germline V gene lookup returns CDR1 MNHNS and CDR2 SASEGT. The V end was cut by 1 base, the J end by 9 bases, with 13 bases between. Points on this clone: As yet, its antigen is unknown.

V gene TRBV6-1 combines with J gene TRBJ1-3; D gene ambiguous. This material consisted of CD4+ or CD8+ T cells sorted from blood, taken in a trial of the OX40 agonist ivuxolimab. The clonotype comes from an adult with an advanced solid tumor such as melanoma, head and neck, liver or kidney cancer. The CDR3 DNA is TGTGCCAGCAGTGAAGGGCAGGAGGTCGGCACCATATATTTT. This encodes CASSEGQEVGTIYF.